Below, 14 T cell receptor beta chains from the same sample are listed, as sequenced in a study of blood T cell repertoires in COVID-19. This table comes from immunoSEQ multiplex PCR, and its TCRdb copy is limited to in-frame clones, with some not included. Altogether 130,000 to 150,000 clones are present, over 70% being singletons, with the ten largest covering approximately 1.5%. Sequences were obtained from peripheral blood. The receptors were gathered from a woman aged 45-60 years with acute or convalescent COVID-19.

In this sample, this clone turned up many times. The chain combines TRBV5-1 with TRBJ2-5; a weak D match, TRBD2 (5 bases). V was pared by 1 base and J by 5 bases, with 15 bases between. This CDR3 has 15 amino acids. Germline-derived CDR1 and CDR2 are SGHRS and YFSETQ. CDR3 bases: TGCGCCAGCAGCTTGACACGAGGGAGCACGGAGACCCAGTACTTC. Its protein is CASSLTRGSTETQYF.

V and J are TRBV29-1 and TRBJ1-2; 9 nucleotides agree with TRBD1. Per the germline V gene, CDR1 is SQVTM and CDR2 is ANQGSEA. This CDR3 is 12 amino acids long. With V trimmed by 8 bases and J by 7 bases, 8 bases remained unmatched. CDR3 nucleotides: TGCAGCACGGGACAGGGTGCGGTTGGCTACACCTTC. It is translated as CSTGQGAVGYTF.

In DNA, the CDR3 is TGTGCCAGCAGCTTAACTGGACTAGCGGAAAGGAGCTCCTACGAGCAGTACTTC. This gives the protein CASSLTGLAERSSYEQYF. This chain uses TRBV13 with TRBJ2-7; TRBD2 aligns across 10 bases. The CDR3 length is 18 residues. V lost 2 bases to trimming and J lost 0 bases; unmatched junction nucleotides: 10. CDR1 PRHDT and CDR2 FYEKMQ come from the germline V gene (reference sequence).

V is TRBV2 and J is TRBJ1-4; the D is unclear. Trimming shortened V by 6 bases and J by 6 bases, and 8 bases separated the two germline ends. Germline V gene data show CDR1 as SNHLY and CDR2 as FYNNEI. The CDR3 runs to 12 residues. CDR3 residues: CASRGVDEKLFF. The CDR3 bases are TGTGCCAGCAGGGGAGTGGATGAAAAACTGTTTTTT.

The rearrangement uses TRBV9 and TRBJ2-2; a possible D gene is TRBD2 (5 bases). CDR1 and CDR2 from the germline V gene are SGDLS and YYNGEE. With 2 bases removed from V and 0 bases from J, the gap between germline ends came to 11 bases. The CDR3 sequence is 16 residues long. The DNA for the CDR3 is TGTGCCAGCAGCGTCGGACTTTCCGCGAACACCGGGGAGCTGTTTTTT. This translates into CASSVGLSANTGELFF.

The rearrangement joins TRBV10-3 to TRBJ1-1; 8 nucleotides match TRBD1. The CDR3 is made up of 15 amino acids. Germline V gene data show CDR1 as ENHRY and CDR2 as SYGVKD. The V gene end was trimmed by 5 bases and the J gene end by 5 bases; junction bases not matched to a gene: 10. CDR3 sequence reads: CAISSTGGGETEAFF. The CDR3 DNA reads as TGTGCCATCAGTTCAACAGGGGGAGGCGAAACTGAAGCTTTCTTT.

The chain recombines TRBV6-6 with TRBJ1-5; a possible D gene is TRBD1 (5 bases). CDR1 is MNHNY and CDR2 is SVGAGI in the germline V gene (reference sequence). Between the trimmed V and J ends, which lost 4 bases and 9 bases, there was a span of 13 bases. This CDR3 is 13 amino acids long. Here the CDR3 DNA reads TGTGCCAGCAGTTCCCTCGGGGGGGGGCCCCAGCATTTT. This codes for CASSSLGGGPQHF.

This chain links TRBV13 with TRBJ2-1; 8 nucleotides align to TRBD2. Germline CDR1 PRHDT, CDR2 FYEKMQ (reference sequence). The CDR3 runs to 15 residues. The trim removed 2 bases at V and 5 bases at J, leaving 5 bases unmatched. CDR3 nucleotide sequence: TGTGCCAGCAGCTTAATCAGCGGGAGCCACAATGAGCAGTTCTTC. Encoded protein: CASSLISGSHNEQFF.

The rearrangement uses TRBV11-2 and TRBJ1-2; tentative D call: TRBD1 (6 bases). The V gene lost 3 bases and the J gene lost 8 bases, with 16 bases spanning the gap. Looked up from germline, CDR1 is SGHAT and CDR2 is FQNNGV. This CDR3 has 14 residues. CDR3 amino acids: CASSFKSRQVGYTF. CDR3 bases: TGTGCCAGCAGCTTTAAGTCCCGACAGGTAGGCTACACCTTC.

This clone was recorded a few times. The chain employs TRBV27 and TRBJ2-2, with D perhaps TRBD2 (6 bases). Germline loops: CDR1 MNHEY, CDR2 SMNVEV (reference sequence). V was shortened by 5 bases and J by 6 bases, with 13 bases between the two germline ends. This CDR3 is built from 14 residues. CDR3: CASSPQLAAGELFF. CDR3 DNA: TGTGCCAGCAGTCCACAACTAGCTGCCGGGGAGCTGTTTTTT.

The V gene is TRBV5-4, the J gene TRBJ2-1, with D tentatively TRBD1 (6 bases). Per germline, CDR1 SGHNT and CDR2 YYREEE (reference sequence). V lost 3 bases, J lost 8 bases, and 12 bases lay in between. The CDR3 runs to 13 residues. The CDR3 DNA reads TGTGCCAGCAGCTCACTACAGGGCTATGAGCAGTTCTTC. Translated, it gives CASSSLQGYEQFF.

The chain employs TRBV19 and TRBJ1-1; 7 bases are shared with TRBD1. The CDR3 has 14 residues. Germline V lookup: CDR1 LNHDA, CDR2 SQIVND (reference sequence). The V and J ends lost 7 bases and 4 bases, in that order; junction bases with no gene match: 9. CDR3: CASTLGRGSTEAFF. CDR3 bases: TGTGCCAGTACCTTGGGCAGGGGGAGCACTGAAGCTTTCTTT.

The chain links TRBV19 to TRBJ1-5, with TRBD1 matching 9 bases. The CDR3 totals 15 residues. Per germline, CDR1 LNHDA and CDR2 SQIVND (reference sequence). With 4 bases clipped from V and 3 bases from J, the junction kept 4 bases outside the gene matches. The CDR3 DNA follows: TGTGCCAGTAGTAGGGACAGGGTCGACAATCAGCCCCAGCATTTT. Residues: CASSRDRVDNQPQHF.

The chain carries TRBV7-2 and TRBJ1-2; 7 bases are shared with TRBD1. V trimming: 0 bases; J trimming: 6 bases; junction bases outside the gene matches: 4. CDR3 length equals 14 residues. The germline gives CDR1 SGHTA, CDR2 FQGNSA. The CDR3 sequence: CASSLARQGNGYTF. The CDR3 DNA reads TGTGCCAGCAGCTTAGCCAGACAGGGAAATGGCTACACCTTC.